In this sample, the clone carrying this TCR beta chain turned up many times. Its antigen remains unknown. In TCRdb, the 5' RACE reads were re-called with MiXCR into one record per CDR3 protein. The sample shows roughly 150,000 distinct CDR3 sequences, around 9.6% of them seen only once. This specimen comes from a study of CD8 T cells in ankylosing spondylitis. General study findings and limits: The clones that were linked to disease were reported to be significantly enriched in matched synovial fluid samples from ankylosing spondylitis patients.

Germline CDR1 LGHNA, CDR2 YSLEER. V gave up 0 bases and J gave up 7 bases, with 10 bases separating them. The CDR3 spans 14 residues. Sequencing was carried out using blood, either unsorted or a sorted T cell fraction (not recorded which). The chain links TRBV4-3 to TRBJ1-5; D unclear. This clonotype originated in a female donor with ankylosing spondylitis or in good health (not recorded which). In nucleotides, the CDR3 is TGCGCCAGCAGCCAAGATCTGAGGCACCAGCCCCAGCATTTT. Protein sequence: CASSQDLRHQPQHF.